This T cell receptor beta chain was identified during a study of OX40 agonist ivuxolimab in advanced cancers. Study-level background: The costimulatory receptor OX40 (CD134) was targeted by ivuxolimab, a fully human IgG2 agonistic monoclonal antibody. Intravenous ivuxolimab was administered to patients every 2 weeks at six dose levels: 0.01, 0.1, 0.3, 1.5, 3 and 10 mg/kg. Among the approximately 50 dose-escalation patients, around 20 had hepatocellular carcinoma, some 15 melanoma, 9 renal cell carcinoma and 9 head and neck cancer. In the dose-escalation cohort, roughly 80% of patients were male, and the mean age was approximately 60 years, with a range of 23 to 79. Patients were allowed to have had prior anti-PD-1, anti-PD-L1 or anti-CTLA-4 therapy, and around two fifths of the dose-escalation patients had been treated with checkpoint inhibitors. Partial responses occurred in three dose-escalation patients, of whom one had hepatocellular carcinoma and two had cutaneous melanoma. The purpose of peripheral TCRbeta sequencing was to test whether ivuxolimab changed TCR sequence diversity and led to clonal T-cell expansion. The monotherapy dose-escalation portion (N of about 50 patients) of the phase I ivuxolimab trial is reported in the paper.

Genomic DNA was extracted from sorted cells for sequencing of the TCRbeta CDR3 region. The immunoSEQ Assay was used to sequence the TCRbeta CDR3 regions. Entries here come from immuneACCESS through TCRdb and include only in-frame sequences with V and J called. Some clones fail to appear in such tables; in the studies checked, an unresolved V gene covers under half of the shortfall, and the cause of the remainder is unknown. For this sample there are about 92,000 clones; 84% appear just once. The biggest ten clones account for under 6.5% of the sample. Patients with autoimmune disease history or receiving systemic immunosuppression were excluded from the trial. Peripheral blood for TCR sequencing was drawn from every dose cohort at baseline, at cycle 4 day 1 and at cycle 7 day 1. The samples were taken from a phase I, first-in-human, multicenter, open-label dose-escalation trial of ivuxolimab. Adults with locally advanced or metastatic melanoma, renal cell carcinoma, hepatocellular carcinoma or head and neck squamous cell carcinoma were enrolled in the trial. Before TCR sequencing, CD4+ T cells and CD8+ T cells were sorted from peripheral blood as separate populations.

Clipping removes 1 base from V and 6 bases from J, with 7 as the unmatched junction base count. From the cysteine through the phenylalanine, the CDR3 covers 15 amino acids. The kept DNA is CDR3 alone, 45 bases in frame from the first base. CDR1 and CDR2, looked up from the germline V gene (reference sequence), are GTSNPN and SVGIG. Points on this clone: This clone's antigen is unknown. No much larger clonotype is one base removed from it; base qualities were not supplied.

Points the paper makes about the study in general: In partial responders in the 0.1-3.0 mg/kg groups, normalized peripheral clonal expansion was found to be among the lowest, especially among CD8+ T cells. At doses of 0.1 to 3.0 mg/kg, clonal expansion of both CD4+ and CD8+ T cells in blood was seen between baseline and week 6. Which antigens the clonally expanded peripheral T cells were specific for was not determined. After ivuxolimab, more expanded clones were found on average in CD8+ T cells than in CD4+ T cells. Low levels of normalized T-cell clonal expansion were also shown by some nonresponding patients.

The specimen was CD4+ or CD8+ T cells sorted from blood, collected in a trial of the OX40 agonist ivuxolimab. The rearrangement combines TRBV30 with TRBJ1-5; a stretch of 9 junction bases matches TRBD1. The TCR comes from an adult with an advanced solid tumor such as melanoma, head and neck, liver or kidney cancer. The DNA sequence reads TGTGCCTGGAGTGCCGGGACAGGGAATACTCAGCCCCAGCATTTT. Translated, it gives CAWSAGTGNTQPQHF.